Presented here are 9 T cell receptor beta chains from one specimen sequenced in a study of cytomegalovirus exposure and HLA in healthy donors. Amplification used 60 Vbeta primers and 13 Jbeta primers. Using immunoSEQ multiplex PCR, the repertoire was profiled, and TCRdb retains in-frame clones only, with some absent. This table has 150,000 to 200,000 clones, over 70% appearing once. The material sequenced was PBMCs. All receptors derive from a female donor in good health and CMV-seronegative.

CDR3 DNA sequence: TGTGCCAGTAGCCTTGGACGGTCCGGGGCACCCCTCCACTTT. It specifies CASSLGRSGAPLHF. The V gene is TRBV19, the J gene TRBJ1-6; D is unresolved. CDR3 length: 14 residues. Germline CDR1 is LNHDA and CDR2 is SQIVND (reference sequence). Trimming left V 6 bases short and J 11 bases short, with 17 bases between.

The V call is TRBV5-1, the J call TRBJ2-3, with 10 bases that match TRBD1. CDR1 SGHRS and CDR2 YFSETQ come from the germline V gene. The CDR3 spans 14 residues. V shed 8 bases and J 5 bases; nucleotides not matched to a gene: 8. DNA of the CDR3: TGCGCCAGTCACCGGGACAGGGGTGGAGATACGCAGTATTTT. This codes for CASHRDRGGDTQYF.

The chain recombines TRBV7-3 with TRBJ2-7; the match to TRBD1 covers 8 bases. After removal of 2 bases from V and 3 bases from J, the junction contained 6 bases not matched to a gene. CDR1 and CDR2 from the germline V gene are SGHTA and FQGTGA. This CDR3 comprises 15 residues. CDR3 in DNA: TGTGCCAGCAGCTTATATCCGGACAGGGACTACGAGCAGTACTTC. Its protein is CASSLYPDRDYEQYF.

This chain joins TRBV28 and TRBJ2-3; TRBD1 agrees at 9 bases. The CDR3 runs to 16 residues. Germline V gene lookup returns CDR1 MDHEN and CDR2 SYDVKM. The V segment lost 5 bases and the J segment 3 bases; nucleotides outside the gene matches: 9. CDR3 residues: CASSLPRDRDTDTQYF. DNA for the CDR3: TGTGCCAGCAGTCTCCCCCGGGACAGGGATACAGATACGCAGTATTTT.

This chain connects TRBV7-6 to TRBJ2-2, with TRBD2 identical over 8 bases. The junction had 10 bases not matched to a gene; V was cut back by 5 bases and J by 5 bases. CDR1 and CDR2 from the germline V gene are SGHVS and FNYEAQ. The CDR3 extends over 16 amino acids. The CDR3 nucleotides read TGTGCCAGCAGCCCCAGCGGGAGAGTCAGGACCGGGGAGCTGTTTTTT. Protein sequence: CASSPSGRVRTGELFF.

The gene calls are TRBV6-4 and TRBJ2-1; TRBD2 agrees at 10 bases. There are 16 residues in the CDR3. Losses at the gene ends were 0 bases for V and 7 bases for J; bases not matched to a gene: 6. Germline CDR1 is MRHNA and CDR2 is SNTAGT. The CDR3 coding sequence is TGTGCCAGCAGTGACTCAGGGACTAGCGAAGTGAATGAGCAGTTCTTC. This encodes CASSDSGTSEVNEQFF.

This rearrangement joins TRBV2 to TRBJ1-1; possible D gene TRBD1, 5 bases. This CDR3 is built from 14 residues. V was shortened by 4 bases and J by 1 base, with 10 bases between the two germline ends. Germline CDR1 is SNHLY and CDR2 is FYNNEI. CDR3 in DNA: TGTGCCAGCAGTGGGACATCACAGAACACTGAAGCTTTCTTT. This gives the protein CASSGTSQNTEAFF.

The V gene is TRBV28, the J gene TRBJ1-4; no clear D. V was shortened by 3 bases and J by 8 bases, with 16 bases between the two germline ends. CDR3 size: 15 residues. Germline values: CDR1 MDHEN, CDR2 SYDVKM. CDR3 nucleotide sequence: TGTGCCAGCAGTTTTTTCGAGGGAGAGGAGGAAAAACTGTTTTTT. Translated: CASSFFEGEEEKLFF.

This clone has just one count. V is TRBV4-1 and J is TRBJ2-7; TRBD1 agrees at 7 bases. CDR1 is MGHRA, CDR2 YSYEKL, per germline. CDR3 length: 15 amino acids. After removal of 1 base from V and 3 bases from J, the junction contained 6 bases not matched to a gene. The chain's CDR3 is CASSQAWGQNYEQYF. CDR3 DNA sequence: TGCGCCAGCAGCCAAGCCTGGGGACAGAACTACGAGCAGTACTTC.